This T cell receptor (beta chain) was documented in a study of beta chain features in type 1 diabetes. General study findings and limits: Type 1 diabetes patients showed a moderate but significant shortening of TCRB CDR3s in all four CD4+ subsets.

The CDR3 is 12 amino acids. Per germline, CDR1 MNHEY and CDR2 SVGAGI. V lost 5 bases, J lost 7 bases, and 11 bases lay in between. About this clone itself: Its matching antigen is unknown.

Of the isolated RNA, all was reverse transcribed, and so the sequenced material was expressed TCRB transcripts. Sequenced by immunoSEQ multiplex PCR; TCRdb stores in-frame clones only, minus some. The sample has over 600,000 clones; about an eighth are singletons. Sequencing was carried out using naive CD4+ T cells from blood. The sequence derives from a man aged 30 to 45 with type 1 diabetes. V gene TRBV6-5 combines with J gene TRBJ1-2; weak D call: TRBD1 (6 bases). The CDR3 DNA sequence: TGTGCCAGCAGTGAACAGGGTCGTGGCTACACCTTC. Translating it yields CASSEQGRGYTF.